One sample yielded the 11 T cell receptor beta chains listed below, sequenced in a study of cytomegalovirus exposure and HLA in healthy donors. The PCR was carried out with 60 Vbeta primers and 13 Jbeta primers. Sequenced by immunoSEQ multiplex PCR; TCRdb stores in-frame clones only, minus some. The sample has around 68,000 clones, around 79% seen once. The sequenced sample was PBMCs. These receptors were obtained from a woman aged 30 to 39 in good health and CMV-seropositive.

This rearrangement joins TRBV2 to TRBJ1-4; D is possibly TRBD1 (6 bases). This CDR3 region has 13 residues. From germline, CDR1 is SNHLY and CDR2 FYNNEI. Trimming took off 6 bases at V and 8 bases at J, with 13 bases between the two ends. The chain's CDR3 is CASRQGSSEKLFF. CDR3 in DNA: TGTGCCAGCAGACAGGGAAGTTCCGAAAAACTGTTTTTT.

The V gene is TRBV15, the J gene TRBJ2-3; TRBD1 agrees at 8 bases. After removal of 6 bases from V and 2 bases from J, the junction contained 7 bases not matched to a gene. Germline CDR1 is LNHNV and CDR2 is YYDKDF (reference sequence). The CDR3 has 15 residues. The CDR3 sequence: CATRGRQGLTDTQYF. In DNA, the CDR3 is TGTGCCACCAGAGGTAGACAGGGGCTCACAGATACGCAGTATTTT.

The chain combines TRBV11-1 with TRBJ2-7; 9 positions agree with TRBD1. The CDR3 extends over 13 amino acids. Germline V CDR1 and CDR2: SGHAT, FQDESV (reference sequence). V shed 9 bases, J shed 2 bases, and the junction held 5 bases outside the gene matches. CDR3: CASHRDRAYEQYF. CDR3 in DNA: TGTGCCAGTCACCGGGACAGGGCCTACGAGCAGTACTTC. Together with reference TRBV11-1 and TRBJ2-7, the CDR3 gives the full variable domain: EAEVAQSPRYKITEKSQAVAFWCDPISGHATLYWYRQILGQGPELLVQFQDESVVDDSQLPKDRFSAERLKGVDSTLKIQPAELGDSAMYLCASHRDRAYEQYFGPGTRLTVT.

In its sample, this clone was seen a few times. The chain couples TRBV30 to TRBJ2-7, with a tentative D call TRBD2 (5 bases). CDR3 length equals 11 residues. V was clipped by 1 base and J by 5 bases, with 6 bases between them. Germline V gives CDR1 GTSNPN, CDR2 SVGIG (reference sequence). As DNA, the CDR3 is TGTGCCTGGAGTGGGCGGGACGAGCAGTACTTC. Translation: CAWSGRDEQYF.

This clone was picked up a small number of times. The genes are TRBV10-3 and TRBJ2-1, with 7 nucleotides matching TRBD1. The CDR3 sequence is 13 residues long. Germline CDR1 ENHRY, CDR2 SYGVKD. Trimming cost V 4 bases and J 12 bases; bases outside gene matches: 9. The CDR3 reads CAISVDRALWQFF. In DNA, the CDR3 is TGTGCCATCAGTGTCGACAGGGCCCTATGGCAGTTCTTC.

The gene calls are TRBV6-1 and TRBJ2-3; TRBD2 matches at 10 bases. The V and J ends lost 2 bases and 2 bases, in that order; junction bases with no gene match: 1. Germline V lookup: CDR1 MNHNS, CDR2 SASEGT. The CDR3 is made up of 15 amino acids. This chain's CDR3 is CASSELAGATDTQYF. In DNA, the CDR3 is TGTGCCAGCAGTGAACTAGCGGGAGCCACAGATACGCAGTATTTT.

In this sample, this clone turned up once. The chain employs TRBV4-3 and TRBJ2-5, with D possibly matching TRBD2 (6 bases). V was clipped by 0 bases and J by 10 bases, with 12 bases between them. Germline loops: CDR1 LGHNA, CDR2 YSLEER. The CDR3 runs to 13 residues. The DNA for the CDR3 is TGCGCCAGCAGCCAAGATCGCGGGGCCCTCCAGTACTTC. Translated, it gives CASSQDRGALQYF.

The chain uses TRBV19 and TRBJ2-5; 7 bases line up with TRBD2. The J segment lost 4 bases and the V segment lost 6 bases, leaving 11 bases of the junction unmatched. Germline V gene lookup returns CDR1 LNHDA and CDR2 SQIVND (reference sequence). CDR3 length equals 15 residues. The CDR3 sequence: CASRKRGSWGETQYF. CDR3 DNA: TGTGCCAGTAGGAAGCGCGGGAGCTGGGGAGAGACCCAGTACTTC.

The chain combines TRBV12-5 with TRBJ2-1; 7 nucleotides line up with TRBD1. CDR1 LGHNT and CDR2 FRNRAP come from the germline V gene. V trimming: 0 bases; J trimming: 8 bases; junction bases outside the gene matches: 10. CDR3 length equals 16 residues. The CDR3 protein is CASGLVIGQDMYEQFF. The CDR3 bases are TGTGCTAGTGGTTTGGTAATCGGACAGGATATGTATGAGCAGTTCTTC.

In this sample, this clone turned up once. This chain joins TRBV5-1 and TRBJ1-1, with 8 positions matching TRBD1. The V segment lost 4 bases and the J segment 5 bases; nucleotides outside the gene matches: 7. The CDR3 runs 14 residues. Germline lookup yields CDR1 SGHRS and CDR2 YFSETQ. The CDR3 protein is CASSVRGLITEAFF. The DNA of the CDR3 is TGCGCCAGCAGCGTCAGGGGGCTCATAACTGAAGCTTTCTTT.

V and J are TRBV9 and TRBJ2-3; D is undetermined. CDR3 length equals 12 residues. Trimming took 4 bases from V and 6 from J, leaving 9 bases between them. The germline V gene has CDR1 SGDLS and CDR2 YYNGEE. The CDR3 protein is CASSPHFDTQYF. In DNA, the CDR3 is TGTGCCAGCAGCCCCCACTTCGATACGCAGTATTTT.